This TCR beta chain was recorded in a study of blood T cell repertoires in COVID-19. Study in general: Donors in the United States, Italy and Spain gave samples during acute or convalescent COVID-19. T cells, B-cell-depleted T cells, or PBMCs supplied cDNA or gDNA.

A few counts support this clone. TCRdb keeps only in-frame clones here, not all; method: immunoSEQ multiplex PCR. The data show approximately 47,000 clones, roughly nine tenths seen once. Looked up from germline, CDR1 is LNHNV and CDR2 is YYDKDF (reference sequence). CDR3 length: 15 residues. Trimming stripped 1 base from V and 4 bases from J, with 13 bases between. Sequencing input: peripheral blood. The receptor was derived from a man in his sixties or seventies with active COVID-19. The chain carries TRBV15 and TRBJ1-1, with D possibly TRBD1 on 6 matching bases. This CDR3 reads CATSRGRVRGTEAFF. The CDR3, as DNA: TGTGCCACCAGCAGAGGAAGGGTCAGGGGCACTGAAGCTTTCTTT.